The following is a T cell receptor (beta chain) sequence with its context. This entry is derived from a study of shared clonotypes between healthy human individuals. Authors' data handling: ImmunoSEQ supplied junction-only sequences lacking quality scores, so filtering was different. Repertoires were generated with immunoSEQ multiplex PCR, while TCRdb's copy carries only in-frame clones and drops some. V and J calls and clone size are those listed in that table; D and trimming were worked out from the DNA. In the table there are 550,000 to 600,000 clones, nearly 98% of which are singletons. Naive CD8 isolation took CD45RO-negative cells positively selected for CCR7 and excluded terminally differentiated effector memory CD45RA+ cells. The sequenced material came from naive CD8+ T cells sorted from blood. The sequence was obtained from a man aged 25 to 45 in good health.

Here the CDR3 reads CASSLEGGTGVDTDTQYF. DNA for the CDR3: TGTGCCAGCAGCTTAGAAGGCGGGACAGGGGTTGACACAGATACGCAGTATTTT. The J gene is TRBJ2-3, the V gene TRBV7-9, with 10 bases identical to TRBD1. The germline V gene has CDR1 SEHNR and CDR2 FQNEAQ (reference sequence). After removal of 1 base from V and 2 bases from J, the junction contained 9 bases not matched to a gene. CDR3 length equals 18 residues.